Below are 10 T cell receptor beta chains sequenced from a single sample in a study of T cells in localized non-small cell lung cancer. Some clones are missing from TCRdb's copy, which holds only in-frame ones; the method was immunoSEQ multiplex PCR. The sample includes some 34,000 clones, about 82% of them seen just once. This sample comprised peripheral blood, obtained before any cancer treatment. Every receptor here comes from a male donor aged 60 or older with stage III squamous cell lung carcinoma.

The J gene is TRBJ2-1, the V gene TRBV19; TRBD2 agrees at 9 bases. Trimming cost V 3 bases and J 2 bases; bases outside gene matches: 5. Germline CDR1 is LNHDA and CDR2 is SQIVND (reference sequence). The CDR3 covers 16 residues. The CDR3 protein is CASSISGRLTYNEQFF. The CDR3 DNA follows: TGTGCCAGTAGTATTAGCGGGAGACTCACCTACAATGAGCAGTTCTTC.

CDR3 in amino acids: CASSYHTSGGTDEQFF. The DNA for the CDR3 is TGTGCCAGCAGTTACCACACTAGCGGGGGGACCGATGAGCAGTTCTTC. The chain couples TRBV6-5 to TRBJ2-1; TRBD2 matches at 12 bases. The CDR3 totals 16 residues. Germline V lookup: CDR1 MNHEY, CDR2 SVGAGI. V lost 2 bases, J lost 8 bases, and 7 bases stayed unmatched.

The CDR3 DNA reads TGTGCCAGCAGTTACAATGTGAACACTGAAGCTTTCTTT. It codes for CASSYNVNTEAFF. The chain combines TRBV6-6 with TRBJ1-1; D remains unclear. V was clipped by 2 bases and J by 0 bases, with 4 bases between them. This CDR3 spans 13 amino acids. From germline, CDR1 is MNHNY and CDR2 SVGAGI (reference sequence).

The chain is built from TRBV6-5 and TRBJ2-7, with no clear D. The length of the CDR3 is 14 residues. Germline V gives CDR1 MNHEY, CDR2 SVGAGI. Deletions cut 0 bases from V and 2 bases from J, with 8 bases between. Written as DNA, the CDR3 is TGTGCCAGCAGTTACTCTGGGAATACCTACGAGCAGTACTTC. Its protein is CASSYSGNTYEQYF.

V usage is TRBV7-2 and J usage is TRBJ1-2; a weak D match, TRBD1 (6 bases). Germline V gene data show CDR1 as SGHTA and CDR2 as FQGNSA. There are 16 residues in the CDR3. Trimming took off 1 base at V and 4 bases at J, with 16 bases between the two ends. The CDR3 loop is CASSLVVGQTSYGYTF. CDR3 bases: TGTGCCAGCAGCTTAGTAGTGGGACAAACGAGCTATGGCTACACCTTC.

The chain joins TRBV4-2 to TRBJ2-3; 10 bases align to TRBD2. The CDR3 loop spans 14 amino acids. The V and J ends lost 11 bases and 0 bases, in that order; junction bases with no gene match: 5. Looked up from germline, CDR1 is LGHNA and CDR2 is YNFKEQ. The CDR3 coding sequence is TGTGCCCTTTTACTAGCGGGGAGCACAGATACGCAGTATTTT. This sequence encodes CALLLAGSTDTQYF.

The genes are TRBV6-5 and TRBJ1-2; a possible D gene is TRBD1 (5 bases). V dropped 2 bases and J dropped 3 bases, with 13 bases sitting between them. The length of the CDR3 is 15 residues. CDR1 MNHEY and CDR2 SVGAGI come from the germline V gene. The CDR3 spells CASSYEDSGHYGYTF. CDR3 nucleotide sequence: TGTGCCAGCAGTTACGAAGACAGCGGGCACTATGGCTACACCTTC.

This chain joins TRBV19 and TRBJ1-1; TRBD1 might be the D (5 bases). Germline values: CDR1 LNHDA, CDR2 SQIVND (reference sequence). V gave up 8 bases and J gave up 0 bases, with 19 bases separating them. This CDR3 contains 16 residues. The CDR3 region is CASDIGGSRMNTEAFF. CDR3 nucleotide sequence: TGTGCCAGTGATATCGGGGGGTCTAGGATGAACACTGAAGCTTTCTTT.

This clone was detected only a few times. This sequence joins TRBV28 and TRBJ2-7; the D gene is possibly TRBD1 (8 bases). The V end was cut by 5 bases, the J end by 3 bases, with 14 bases between. The CDR3 has 14 amino acids. Germline CDR1 MDHEN, CDR2 SYDVKM. The DNA of the CDR3 is TGTGCCAGCAGTCAACAGGGGGGGGTCTACGAGCAGTACTTC. It codes for CASSQQGGVYEQYF. Complete variable domain (other parts from reference TRBV28 and TRBJ2-7): DVKVTQSSRYLVKRTGEKVFLECVQDMDHENMFWYRQDPGLGLRLIYFSYDVKMKEKGDIPEGYSVSREKKERFSLILESASTNQTSMYLCASSQQGGVYEQYFGPGTRLTVT.

This clone appeared a few times. The V call is TRBV6-1, the J call TRBJ1-1; the D is unclear. Trimming cost V 7 bases and J 10 bases, with 22 bases left between them. The germline CDR1 and CDR2 sequences are MNHNS and SASEGT. The CDR3 length is 14 residues. As DNA, the CDR3 is TGTGCCAGCAATCCGGCCAGACTAGCTATCACAGCTTTCTTT. Protein: CASNPARLAITAFF.